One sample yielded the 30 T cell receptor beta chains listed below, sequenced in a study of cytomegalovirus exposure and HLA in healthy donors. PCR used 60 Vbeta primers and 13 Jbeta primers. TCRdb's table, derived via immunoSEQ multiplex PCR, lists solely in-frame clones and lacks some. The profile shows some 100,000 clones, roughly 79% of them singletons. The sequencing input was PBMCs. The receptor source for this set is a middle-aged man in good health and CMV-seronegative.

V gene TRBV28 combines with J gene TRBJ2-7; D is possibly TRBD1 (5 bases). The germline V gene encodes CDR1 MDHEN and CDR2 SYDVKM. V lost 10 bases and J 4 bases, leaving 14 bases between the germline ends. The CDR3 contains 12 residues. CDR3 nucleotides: TGTGCCATCTCCCGGGCAGGGTACGAGCAGTACGTC. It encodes CAISRAGYEQYV.

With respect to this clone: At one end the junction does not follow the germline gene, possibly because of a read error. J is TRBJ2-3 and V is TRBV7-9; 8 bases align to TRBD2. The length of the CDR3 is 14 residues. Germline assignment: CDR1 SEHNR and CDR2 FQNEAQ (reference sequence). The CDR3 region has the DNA TGTTCCAGCAGCCCGACTAGCGGCACAGATACGCAGTATTTT. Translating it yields CSSSPTSGTDTQYF.

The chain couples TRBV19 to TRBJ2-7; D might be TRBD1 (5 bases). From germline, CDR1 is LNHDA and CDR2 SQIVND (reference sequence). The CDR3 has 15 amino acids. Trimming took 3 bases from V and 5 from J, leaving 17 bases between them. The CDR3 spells CASSMAQGNGHEQYV. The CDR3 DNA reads TGTGCCAGTAGTATGGCTCAGGGTAACGGCCACGAGCAGTACGTC.

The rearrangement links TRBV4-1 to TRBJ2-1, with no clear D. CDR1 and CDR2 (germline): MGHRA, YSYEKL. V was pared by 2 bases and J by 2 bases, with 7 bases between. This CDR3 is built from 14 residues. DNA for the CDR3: TGCGCCAGCAGCCAACTAACTGCCTACAATGAGCAGTTCTTC. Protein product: CASSQLTAYNEQFF.

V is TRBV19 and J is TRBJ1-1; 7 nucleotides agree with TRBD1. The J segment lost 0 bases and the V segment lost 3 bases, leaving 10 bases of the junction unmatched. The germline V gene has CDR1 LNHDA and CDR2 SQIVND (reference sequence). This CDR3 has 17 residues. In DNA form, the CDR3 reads TGTGCCAGTAGTATCAACGTTCGACAGGGAGTGAACACTGAAGCTTTCTTT. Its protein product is CASSINVRQGVNTEAFF.

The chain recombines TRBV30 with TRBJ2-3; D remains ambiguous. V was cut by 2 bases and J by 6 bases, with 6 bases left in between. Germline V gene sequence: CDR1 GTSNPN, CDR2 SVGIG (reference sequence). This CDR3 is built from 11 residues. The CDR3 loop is CAWSLSDTQYF. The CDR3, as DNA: TGTGCCTGGAGTTTGTCGGATACGCAGTATTTT.

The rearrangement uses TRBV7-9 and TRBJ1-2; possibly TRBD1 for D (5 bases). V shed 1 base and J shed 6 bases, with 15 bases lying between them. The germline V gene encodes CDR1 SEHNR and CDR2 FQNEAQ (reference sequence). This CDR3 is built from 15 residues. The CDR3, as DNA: TGTGCCAGCAGCTTAGATTCAATGAAGGGGCATGGCTACACCTTC. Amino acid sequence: CASSLDSMKGHGYTF.

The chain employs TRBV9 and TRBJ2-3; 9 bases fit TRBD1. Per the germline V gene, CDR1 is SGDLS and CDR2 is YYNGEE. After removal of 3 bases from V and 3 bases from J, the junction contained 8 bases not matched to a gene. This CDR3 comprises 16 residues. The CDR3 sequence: CASSAWDRVLTDTQYF. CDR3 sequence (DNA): TGTGCCAGCAGCGCCTGGGACAGGGTTTTAACAGATACGCAGTATTTT.

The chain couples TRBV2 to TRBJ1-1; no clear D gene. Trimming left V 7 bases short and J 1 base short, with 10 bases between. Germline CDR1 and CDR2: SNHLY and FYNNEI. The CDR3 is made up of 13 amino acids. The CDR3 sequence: CASKFNWNTEAFF. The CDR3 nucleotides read TGTGCCAGCAAATTCAACTGGAACACTGAAGCTTTCTTT. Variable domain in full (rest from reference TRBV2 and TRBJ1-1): EPEVTQTPSHQVTQMGQEVILRCVPISNHLYFYWYRQILGQKVEFLVSFYNNEISEKSEIFDDQFSVERPDGSNFTLKIRSTKLEDSAMYFCASKFNWNTEAFFGQGTRLTVV.

The CDR3 nucleotides are TGCGCCAGCAGATCCCAGGGGAGCAACACCATATATTTT. Translating gives CASRSQGSNTIYF. This sequence joins TRBV10-1 and TRBJ1-3; a weak D match, TRBD1 (6 bases). This CDR3 is 13 amino acids long. Trimming took 6 bases from V and 7 from J, leaving 13 bases between them. The germline CDR1 and CDR2 sequences are WNHNN and SYGVQD (reference sequence).

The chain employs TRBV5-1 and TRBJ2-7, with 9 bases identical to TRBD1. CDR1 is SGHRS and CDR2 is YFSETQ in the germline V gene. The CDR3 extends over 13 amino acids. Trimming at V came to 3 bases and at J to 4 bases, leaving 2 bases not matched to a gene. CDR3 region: CASSSGTGYEQYF. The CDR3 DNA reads TGCGCCAGCAGCTCCGGGACAGGGTACGAGCAGTACTTC.

The CDR3 loop reads CASSSPGQGSGNTIYF. CDR3 DNA: TGTGCCAGCAGTTCCCCCGGACAGGGCTCTGGAAACACCATATATTTT. The chain recombines TRBV6-5 with TRBJ1-3; TRBD1 matches 8 bases. The CDR3 spans 16 residues. Germline CDR1 and CDR2: MNHEY and SVGAGI. Losses at the gene ends were 4 bases for V and 0 bases for J; bases not matched to a gene: 5.

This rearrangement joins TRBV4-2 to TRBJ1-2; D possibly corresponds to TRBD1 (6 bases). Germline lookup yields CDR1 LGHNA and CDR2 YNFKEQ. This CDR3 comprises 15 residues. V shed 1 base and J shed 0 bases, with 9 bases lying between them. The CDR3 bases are TGTGCCAGCAGCCAAGGGACAGCGACTAACTATGGCTACACCTTC. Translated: CASSQGTATNYGYTF.

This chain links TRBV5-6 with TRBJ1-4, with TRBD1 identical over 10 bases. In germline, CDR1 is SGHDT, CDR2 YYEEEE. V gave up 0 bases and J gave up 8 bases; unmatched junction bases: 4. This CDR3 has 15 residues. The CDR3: CASSLGDRGREKLFF. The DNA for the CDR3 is TGTGCCAGCAGCTTGGGGGACAGGGGAAGGGAAAAACTGTTTTTT.

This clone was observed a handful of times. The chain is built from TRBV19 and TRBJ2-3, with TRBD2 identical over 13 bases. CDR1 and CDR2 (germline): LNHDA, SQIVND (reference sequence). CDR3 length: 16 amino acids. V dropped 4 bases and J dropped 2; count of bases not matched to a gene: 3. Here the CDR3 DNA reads TGTGCCAGTAGTAGACTAGCGGGGGGCGTCACAGATACGCAGTATTTT. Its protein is CASSRLAGGVTDTQYF.

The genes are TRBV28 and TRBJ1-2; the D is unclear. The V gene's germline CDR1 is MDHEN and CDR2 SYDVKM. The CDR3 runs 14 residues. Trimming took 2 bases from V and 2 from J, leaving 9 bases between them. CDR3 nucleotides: TGTGCCAGCAGTTTACAGACTCTAAACTATGGCTACACCTTC. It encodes CASSLQTLNYGYTF.

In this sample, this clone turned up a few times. The CDR3 spells CASSGGLGEQFF. For the CDR3, the DNA is TGTGCCAGCAGTGGTGGACTCGGTGAGCAGTTCTTC. The J gene is TRBJ2-1, the V gene TRBV28, with D possibly matching TRBD2 (5 bases). CDR1 is MDHEN, CDR2 SYDVKM, per germline. The V end was cut by 5 bases, the J end by 9 bases, with 11 bases between. CDR3 length equals 12 residues. The complete variable domain, with remaining parts taken from reference TRBV28 and TRBJ2-1, reads DVKVTQSSRYLVKRTGEKVFLECVQDMDHENMFWYRQDPGLGLRLIYFSYDVKMKEKGDIPEGYSVSREKKERFSLILESASTNQTSMYLCASSGGLGEQFFGPGTRLTVL.

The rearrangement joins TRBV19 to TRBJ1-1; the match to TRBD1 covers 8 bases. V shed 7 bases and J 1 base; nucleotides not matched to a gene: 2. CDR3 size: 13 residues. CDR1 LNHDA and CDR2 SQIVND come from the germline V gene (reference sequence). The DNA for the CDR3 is TGTGCCAGTAAAGGGACAGGGAACACTGAAGCTTTCTTT. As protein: CASKGTGNTEAFF.

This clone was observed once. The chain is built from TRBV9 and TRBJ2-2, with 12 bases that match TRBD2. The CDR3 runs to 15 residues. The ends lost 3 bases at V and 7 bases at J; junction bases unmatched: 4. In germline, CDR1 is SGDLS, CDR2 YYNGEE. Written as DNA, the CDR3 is TGTGCCAGCAGCGGACTAGCGGGGGCCCACGGGGAGCTGTTTTTT. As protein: CASSGLAGAHGELFF.

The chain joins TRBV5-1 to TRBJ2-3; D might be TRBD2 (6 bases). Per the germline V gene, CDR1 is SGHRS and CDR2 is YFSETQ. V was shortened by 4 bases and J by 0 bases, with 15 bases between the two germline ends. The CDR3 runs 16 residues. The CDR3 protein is CASSEGFGGSTDTQYF. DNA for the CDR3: TGCGCCAGCAGCGAGGGTTTCGGGGGTAGCACAGATACGCAGTATTTT.

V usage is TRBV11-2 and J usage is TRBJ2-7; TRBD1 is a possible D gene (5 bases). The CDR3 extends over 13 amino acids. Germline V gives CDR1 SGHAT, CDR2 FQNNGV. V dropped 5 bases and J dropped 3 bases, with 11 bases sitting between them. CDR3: CASSDRQHYEQYF. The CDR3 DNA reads TGTGCCAGCAGCGACAGACAGCACTACGAGCAGTACTTC.

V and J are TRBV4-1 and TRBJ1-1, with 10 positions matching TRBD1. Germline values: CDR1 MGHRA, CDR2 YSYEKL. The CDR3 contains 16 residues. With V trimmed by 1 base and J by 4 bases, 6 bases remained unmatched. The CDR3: CASSQVGQGMRTEAFF. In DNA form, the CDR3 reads TGCGCCAGCAGCCAAGTGGGACAGGGGATGCGCACTGAAGCTTTCTTT.

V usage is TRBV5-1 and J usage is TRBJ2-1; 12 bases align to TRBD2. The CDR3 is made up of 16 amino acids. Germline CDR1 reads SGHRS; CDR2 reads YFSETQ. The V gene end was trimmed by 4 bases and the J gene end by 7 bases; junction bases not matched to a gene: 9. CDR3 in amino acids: CASSLAGGPNWNEQFF. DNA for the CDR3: TGCGCCAGCAGCCTAGCGGGGGGGCCGAATTGGAATGAGCAGTTCTTC. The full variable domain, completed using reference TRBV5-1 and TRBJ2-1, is KAGVTQTPRYLIKTRGQQVTLSCSPISGHRSVSWYQQTPGQGLQFLFEYFSETQRNKGNFPGRFSGRQFSNSRSEMNVSTLELGDSALYLCASSLAGGPNWNEQFFGPGTRLTVL.

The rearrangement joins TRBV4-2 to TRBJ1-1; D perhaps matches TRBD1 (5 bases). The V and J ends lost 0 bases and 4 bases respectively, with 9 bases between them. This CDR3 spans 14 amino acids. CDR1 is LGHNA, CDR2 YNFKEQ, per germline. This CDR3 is CASSQEQVGTEAFF. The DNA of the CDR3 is TGTGCCAGCAGCCAAGAACAGGTCGGCACTGAAGCTTTCTTT.

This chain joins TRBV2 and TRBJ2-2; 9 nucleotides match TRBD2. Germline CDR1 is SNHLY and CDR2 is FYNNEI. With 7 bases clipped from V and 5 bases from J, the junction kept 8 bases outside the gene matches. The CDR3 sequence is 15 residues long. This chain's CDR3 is CASTRRLAGTGELFF. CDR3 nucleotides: TGTGCCAGCACGAGAAGGCTAGCGGGAACCGGGGAGCTGTTTTTT.

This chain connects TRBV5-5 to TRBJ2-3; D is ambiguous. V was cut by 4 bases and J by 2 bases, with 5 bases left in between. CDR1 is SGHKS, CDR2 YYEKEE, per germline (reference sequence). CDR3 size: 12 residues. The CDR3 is CASSLYTDTQYF. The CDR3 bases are TGTGCCAGCAGCCTGTACACAGATACGCAGTATTTT.

In DNA, the CDR3 is TGTGCCATAGGGACAGTTTATGGCTACACCTTC. The encoded protein is CAIGTVYGYTF. The rearrangement links TRBV6-5 to TRBJ1-2; 7 nucleotides match TRBD1. Trimming at V came to 10 bases and at J to 5 bases, leaving 4 bases not matched to a gene. CDR3 size: 11 residues. CDR1 is MNHEY, CDR2 SVGAGI, per germline.

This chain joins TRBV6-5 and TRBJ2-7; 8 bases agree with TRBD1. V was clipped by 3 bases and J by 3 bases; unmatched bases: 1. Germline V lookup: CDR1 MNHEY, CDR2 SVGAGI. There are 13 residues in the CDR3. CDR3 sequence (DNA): TGTGCCAGCAGTTATACAGGGGGCTACGAGCAGTACTTC. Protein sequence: CASSYTGGYEQYF.

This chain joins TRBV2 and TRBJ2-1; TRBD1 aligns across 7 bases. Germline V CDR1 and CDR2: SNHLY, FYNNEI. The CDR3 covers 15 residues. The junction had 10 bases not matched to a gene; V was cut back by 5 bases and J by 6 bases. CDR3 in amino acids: CASSMTGSVSNEQFF. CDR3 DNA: TGTGCCAGCAGTATGACAGGGTCGGTCAGCAATGAGCAGTTCTTC. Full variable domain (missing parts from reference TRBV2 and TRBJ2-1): EPEVTQTPSHQVTQMGQEVILRCVPISNHLYFYWYRQILGQKVEFLVSFYNNEISEKSEIFDDQFSVERPDGSNFTLKIRSTKLEDSAMYFCASSMTGSVSNEQFFGPGTRLTVL.

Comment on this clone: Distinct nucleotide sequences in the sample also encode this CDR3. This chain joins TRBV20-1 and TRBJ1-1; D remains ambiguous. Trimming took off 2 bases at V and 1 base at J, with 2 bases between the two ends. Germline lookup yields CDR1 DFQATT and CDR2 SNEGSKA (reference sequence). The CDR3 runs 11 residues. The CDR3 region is CSARQNTEAFF. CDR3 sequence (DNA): TGCAGTGCTAGACAGAACACTGAAGCTTTCTTT.